What follows are 21 T cell receptor beta chains derived from one specimen sequenced in a study of cytomegalovirus exposure and HLA in healthy donors. 60 Vbeta and 13 Jbeta primers were used in PCR. Using immunoSEQ multiplex PCR, the repertoire was profiled, and TCRdb retains in-frame clones only, with some absent. This sample has some 90,000 clones, with approximately 80% found just once. The specimen sequenced was PBMCs. These receptors were collected from a man over 45 in good health and CMV-seropositive.

The V and J genes are TRBV6-1 and TRBJ2-7; D is ambiguous. Per germline, CDR1 MNHNS and CDR2 SASEGT. Trimming stripped 4 bases from V and 7 bases from J, with 5 bases between. The CDR3 loop spans 10 amino acids. The CDR3: CASSGPEQYF. CDR3 DNA sequence: TGTGCCAGCAGTGGGCCTGAGCAGTACTTC.

J is TRBJ1-1 and V is TRBV12-5; tentative D call: TRBD1 (6 bases). CDR3 length equals 11 residues. The germline V gene has CDR1 LGHNT and CDR2 FRNRAP. The chain's CDR3 is CAGGADTEAFF. CDR3 sequence (DNA): TGTGCCGGGGGGGCGGACACTGAAGCTTTCTTT. Complete variable domain (other parts from reference TRBV12-5 and TRBJ1-1): DARVTQTPRHKVTEMGQEVTMRCQPILGHNTVFWYRQTMMQGLELLAYFRNRAPLDDSGMPKDRFSAEMPDATLATLKIQPSEPRDSAVYFCAGGADTEAFFGQGTRLTVV.

The rearrangement links TRBV5-4 to TRBJ2-7; 7 bases agree with TRBD1. V lost 3 bases to trimming and J lost 2 bases; unmatched junction nucleotides: 5. The germline gives CDR1 SGHNT, CDR2 YYREEE (reference sequence). This CDR3 has 14 amino acids. Written as DNA, the CDR3 is TGTGCCAGCAGCTCGGGACAGATGACCTACGAGCAGTACTTC. Its protein is CASSSGQMTYEQYF.

This rearrangement joins TRBV5-1 to TRBJ1-1; 10 bases fit TRBD1. Germline CDR1 is SGHRS and CDR2 is YFSETQ. The CDR3 is 15 amino acids. V lost 4 bases and J lost 1; bases outside the gene matches: 4. CDR3 coding DNA: TGCGCCAGCAGCCAGGGACAGGGGACGAACACTGAAGCTTTCTTT. It is translated as CASSQGQGTNTEAFF.

The chain joins TRBV5-4 to TRBJ2-5; TRBD1 agrees at 7 bases. The closer fit of TRBJ2-7 to the DNA end suggests the J call may be wrong. Germline-derived CDR1 and CDR2 are SGHNT and YYREEE (reference sequence). The CDR3 sequence is 15 residues long. CDR3 sequence (DNA): TGTGCCAGCAGCTCGGGGCGCACAGGGGCCCACGAGCAGTACTTC. Protein: CASSSGRTGAHEQYF.

A note on this clone: One end of the junction does not line up with germline, which may come from a read error. This chain joins TRBV7-9 and TRBJ1-1; no reliable D call. CDR1 and CDR2 from the germline V gene are SEHNR and FQNEAQ (reference sequence). The CDR3 sequence is 13 residues long. CDR3 coding DNA: TGTTCCAGCAGCTCTCCCCCGAGCACTGAAGCTTTCTTT. Translating gives CSSSSPPSTEAFF.

The rearrangement uses TRBV5-1 and TRBJ2-1, with unresolved D. CDR1 and CDR2 (germline): SGHRS, YFSETQ. The CDR3 consists of 15 residues. V lost 0 bases and J lost 1, with 8 bases in between. The CDR3 loop is CASSLGHTSYNEQFF. The CDR3, as DNA: TGCGCCAGCAGCTTGGGACACACGTCCTACAATGAGCAGTTCTTC.

This chain links TRBV9 with TRBJ2-7; D is unclear. V was pared by 6 bases and J by 3 bases, with 16 bases between. The CDR3 contains 14 residues. The germline V gene has CDR1 SGDLS and CDR2 YYNGEE. CDR3 DNA: TGTGCCAGCACCGCCCAGGCGAGCCGCTACGAGCAGTACTTC. This encodes CASTAQASRYEQYF.

The chain joins TRBV5-1 to TRBJ2-1, with TRBD2 matching 11 bases. The CDR3 has 16 residues. Germline assignment: CDR1 SGHRS and CDR2 YFSETQ. Trimming cost V 4 bases and J 2 bases; bases outside gene matches: 5. The CDR3 region has the DNA TGCGCCAGCAGCCCCGGGACTAGCGGAACCTACAATGAGCAGTTCTTC. Encoded protein: CASSPGTSGTYNEQFF.

V is TRBV6-6 and J is TRBJ1-5; 7 nucleotides align to TRBD1. The CDR3 length is 14 residues. Germline CDR1 reads MNHNY; CDR2 reads SVGAGI (reference sequence). V gave up 2 bases and J gave up 5 bases; unmatched junction bases: 3. The CDR3 here is CASSYRDRDQPQHF. CDR3 in DNA: TGTGCCAGCAGTTACCGCGACAGGGATCAGCCCCAGCATTTT.

The genes are TRBV10-3 and TRBJ2-5, with TRBD2 matching 12 bases. Germline CDR1 ENHRY, CDR2 SYGVKD. The V and J ends lost 6 bases and 5 bases, in that order; junction bases with no gene match: 7. CDR3 size: 15 residues. CDR3 DNA: TGTGCCATCAGGACTAGCGGGGGCCCCGGGGAGACCCAGTACTTC. Protein: CAIRTSGGPGETQYF.

The CDR3 DNA reads TGTGCCAGCAGCTCTTTGAACACCGGGGAGCTGTTTTTT. This codes for CASSSLNTGELFF. The chain has TRBV7-9 and TRBJ2-2; no reliable D call. This CDR3 spans 13 amino acids. The germline gives CDR1 SEHNR, CDR2 FQNEAQ (reference sequence). Between the trimmed V and J ends, which lost 4 bases and 1 base, there was a span of 4 bases.

The chain employs TRBV30 and TRBJ2-7; 11 nucleotides align to TRBD2. The CDR3 has 15 amino acids. V was pared by 3 bases and J by 4 bases, with 8 bases of the junction left unmatched. Germline values: CDR1 GTSNPN, CDR2 SVGIG (reference sequence). The chain's CDR3 is CAWRGTSGFLYEQYF. The CDR3 bases are TGTGCCTGGAGGGGGACTAGCGGATTCCTATACGAGCAGTACTTC.

V usage is TRBV15 and J usage is TRBJ2-1; TRBD2 is a possible D gene (5 bases). Germline V CDR1 and CDR2: LNHNV, YYDKDF (reference sequence). The V end lost 0 bases, the J end lost 9 bases, and 15 bases lay between the germline ends. This CDR3 region has 15 residues. The CDR3 DNA sequence: TGTGCCACCAGCAGAGATGCCCTCCTAGAGGGTGAGCAGTTCTTC. It codes for CATSRDALLEGEQFF. The full variable domain, completed using reference TRBV15 and TRBJ2-1, is DAMVIQNPRYQVTQFGKPVTLSCSQTLNHNVMYWYQQKSSQAPKLLFHYYDKDFNNEADTPDNFQSRRPNTSFCFLDIRSPGLGDTAMYLCATSRDALLEGEQFFGPGTRLTVL.

The chain carries TRBV27 and TRBJ2-3; 9 nucleotides align to TRBD2. The germline V gene has CDR1 MNHEY and CDR2 SMNVEV (reference sequence). Trimming took 7 bases from V and 2 from J; bases not matched to a gene: 7. The CDR3 length is 15 residues. The CDR3 DNA sequence: TGTGCCAGCAAGGGGGCGGGAGGGCTCACAGATACGCAGTATTTT. Translating gives CASKGAGGLTDTQYF.

This chain joins TRBV5-1 and TRBJ2-1; D not resolved. The ends were cut back, 0 bases at V and 5 bases at J, with 9 bases in the middle. Germline V lookup: CDR1 SGHRS, CDR2 YFSETQ. The length of the CDR3 is 14 residues. The CDR3 sequence is CASSLAAANNEQFF. CDR3 DNA sequence: TGCGCCAGCAGCTTGGCCGCGGCCAACAATGAGCAGTTCTTC.

The chain joins TRBV6-1 to TRBJ1-4; TRBD1 matches 7 bases. J was trimmed by 7 bases and V by 6 bases; bases with no gene match: 8. Germline-derived CDR1 and CDR2 are MNHNS and SASEGT. The CDR3 is 14 residues long. The CDR3 nucleotides are TGTGCCAGCAGCGCGACAGGGCTGGGTGAAAAACTGTTTTTT. Residues: CASSATGLGEKLFF.

This clone was seen more than once but under ten times. The V gene is TRBV2, the J gene TRBJ1-1; no reliable D call. The CDR3 has 14 residues. Germline-derived CDR1 and CDR2 are SNHLY and FYNNEI. V dropped 5 bases and J dropped 5 bases, with 15 bases sitting between them. In DNA form, the CDR3 reads TGTGCCAGCAGTTGGGCCCGGGAGGAGACTGAAGCTTTCTTT. It is translated as CASSWAREETEAFF.

The genes are TRBV5-1 and TRBJ1-3; D gene uncertain. This CDR3 has 16 amino acids. Deletions cut 0 bases from V and 2 bases from J, with 12 bases between. Germline lookup yields CDR1 SGHRS and CDR2 YFSETQ. CDR3: CASSLGTVPPGNTIYF. The CDR3 DNA sequence: TGCGCCAGCAGCTTGGGCACGGTACCCCCTGGAAACACCATATATTTT.

This clone was seen only once. This sequence joins TRBV7-2 and TRBJ2-3; 14 nucleotides line up with TRBD2. The CDR3 runs to 16 residues. Germline values: CDR1 SGHTA, CDR2 FQGNSA. V shed 4 bases and J 5 bases; nucleotides not matched to a gene: 5. The CDR3 DNA sequence: TGTGCCAGCAGCTCGGGACTAGCGGGAGTCGAAGATACGCAGTATTTT. Translated: CASSSGLAGVEDTQYF.

The count of this clone is one. This chain joins TRBV10-1 and TRBJ2-7; possibly TRBD2 for D (6 bases). In germline, CDR1 is WNHNN, CDR2 SYGVQD (reference sequence). This CDR3 has 14 amino acids. V dropped 4 bases and J dropped 2 bases, with 12 bases sitting between them. The CDR3 spells CASSGDFVAYEQYF. The CDR3 bases are TGCGCCAGCAGTGGGGACTTCGTTGCCTACGAGCAGTACTTC.